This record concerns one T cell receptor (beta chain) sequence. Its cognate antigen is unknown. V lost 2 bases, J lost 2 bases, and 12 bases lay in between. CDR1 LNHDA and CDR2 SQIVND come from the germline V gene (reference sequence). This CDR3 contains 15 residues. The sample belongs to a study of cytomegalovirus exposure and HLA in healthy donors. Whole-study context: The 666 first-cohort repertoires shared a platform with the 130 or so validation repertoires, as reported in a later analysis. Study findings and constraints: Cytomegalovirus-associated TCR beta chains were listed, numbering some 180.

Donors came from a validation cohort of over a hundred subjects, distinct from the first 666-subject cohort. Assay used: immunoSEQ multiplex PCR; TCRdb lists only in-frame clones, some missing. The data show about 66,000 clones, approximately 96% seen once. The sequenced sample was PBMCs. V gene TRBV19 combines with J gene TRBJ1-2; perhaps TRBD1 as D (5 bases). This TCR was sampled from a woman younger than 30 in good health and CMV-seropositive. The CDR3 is CASSILAAGNYGYTF. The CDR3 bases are TGTGCCAGTAGTATACTCGCAGCAGGGAACTATGGCTACACCTTC.